The sequence of this T cell receptor (beta chain) was determined in a study of metastatic and nonmetastatic thyroid tumors. Across the study: It was across blood and tumor or nodule tissue from malignant and benign thyroid patients that repertoires were compared. Findings of the study overall: Compared with benign nodules, malignant thyroid tumors were reported to have significantly higher TCR beta diversity in both blood and tumor.

The germline V gene has CDR1 SGHVS and CDR2 FQNEAQ. V gave up 2 bases and J gave up 7 bases, with 11 bases separating them. CDR3 length equals 14 residues. This clone has ten or more counts. Antigen: not known. No patient received treatment before thyroid surgery. The authors' processing: A classifier of distant metastasis in papillary thyroid cancer was built from CDR3 differences (across clinicopathological groups). MiXCR re-clonotyped the PCR reads for TCRdb. Here the V and J calls rest on TCRdb's processing, not on the authors' analysis. In the table there are 53,000 or so clones, approximately 20% of which are singletons.

The source material was blood. The rearrangement joins TRBV7-8 to TRBJ1-4; D is unclear. The receptor was isolated from a female donor with papillary thyroid cancer or a benign thyroid nodule (not recorded which). Some clones in this sample may be carry-over from other donors' samples. DNA of the CDR3: TGTGCCAGCAGCTTACAGGCTTTAGTTGAAAAACTGTTTTTT. Protein: CASSLQALVEKLFF.